What follows are 17 T cell receptor beta chains derived from one specimen sequenced in a study of shared clonotypes between healthy human individuals (dated by TCRdb to about 2020). The library was obtained by the immunoSEQ multiplex PCR assay. This is the immuneACCESS table as TCRdb keeps it, with only in-frame sequences that have V and J called. A part of the clones is gone; compared with another copy, unresolved V genes explain less than half, and the rest is unexplained. Counted in this sample were some 2.4 million clones; roughly 93% of them appeared once. The ten largest account for around 0.37% of the sample. Sequenced sample: naive CD4+ T cells from PBMCs. The cell subset or site label here, explained by the study, means: CD45RA+ positively selected. The receptors were gathered from a man between 18 and 35 years old in good health. Some clones in this sample may be carry-over from other donors' samples.

The V and J genes are TRBV7-6 and TRBJ2-7; TRBD1 agrees at 8 bases. J was trimmed by 2 bases and V by 4 bases; bases with no gene match: 7. This CDR3 comprises 15 residues. The germline V gene has CDR1 SGHVS and CDR2 FNYEAQ. The CDR3 DNA follows: TGTGCCAGCAGCTCCCGGGACAGGACGACCTACGAGCAGTACTTC. It is translated as CASSSRDRTTYEQYF.

The rearrangement uses TRBV14 and TRBJ1-2; TRBD1 agrees at 9 bases. The CDR3 spans 17 residues. CDR1 is SGHDN and CDR2 is FVKESK in the germline V gene. V lost 0 bases to trimming and J lost 4 bases; unmatched junction nucleotides: 9. CDR3 nucleotides: TGTGCCAGCAGCCAAGACCCAACCCGGGACAGGGCCTATGGCTACACCTTC. It specifies CASSQDPTRDRAYGYTF.

This clone has only one observation. The CDR3 DNA sequence: TGTGCCAGCAGTGGGCTAGCGGGAGCTCCGAGCTCCTACGAGCAGTACTTC. Protein: CASSGLAGAPSSYEQYF. V is TRBV28 and J is TRBJ2-7; 10 bases are a match to TRBD2. Germline V lookup: CDR1 MDHEN, CDR2 SYDVKM. The CDR3 is 17 residues long. V shed 5 bases, J shed 0 bases, and the junction held 10 bases outside the gene matches.

The chain has TRBV14 and TRBJ1-4; the D is unclear. V was pared by 1 base and J by 10 bases, with 4 bases between. The CDR3 is 11 residues long. Germline CDR1 reads SGHDN; CDR2 reads FVKESK. CDR3 region: CASSQGPKLFF. The CDR3 DNA reads as TGTGCCAGCAGCCAAGGGCCAAAACTGTTTTTT.

Concerning this clone itself: Within the sample, other DNA sequences also encode this same CDR3. This chain connects TRBV9 to TRBJ2-7; TRBD2 is a possible D gene (5 bases). V dropped 0 bases and J dropped 5 bases, with 9 bases sitting between them. From germline, CDR1 is SGDLS and CDR2 YYNGEE. This CDR3 spans 13 amino acids. The CDR3 spells CASSVDAGDEQYF. The DNA of the CDR3 is TGTGCCAGCAGCGTAGATGCCGGGGACGAGCAGTACTTC. Using reference TRBV9 and TRBJ2-7 for the parts outside the CDR3, the full variable domain is DSGVTQTPKHLITATGQRVTLRCSPRSGDLSVYWYQQSLDQGLQFLIQYYNGEERAKGNILERFSAQQFPDLHSELNLSSLELGDSALYFCASSVDAGDEQYFGPGTRLTVT.

The V gene is TRBV16, the J gene TRBJ2-2; TRBD1 matches 7 bases. The CDR3 is 15 residues long. Germline trimming cut 0 bases from V and 5 bases from J; bases unmatched to any gene: 3. The germline V gene has CDR1 KGHSY and CDR2 FQNENV. The CDR3 nucleotides read TGTGCCAGCAGCCAATCCCGGACAGGAACCGGGGAGCTGTTTTTT. Its protein is CASSQSRTGTGELFF.

V gene TRBV28 combines with J gene TRBJ2-1; 9 positions agree with TRBD1. The CDR3 loop spans 14 amino acids. Germline assignment: CDR1 MDHEN and CDR2 SYDVKM. Germline trimming cut 8 bases from V and 4 bases from J; bases unmatched to any gene: 6. The CDR3 loop reads CASFPGTGYNEQFF. The DNA of the CDR3 is TGTGCCAGCTTCCCCGGGACAGGGTACAATGAGCAGTTCTTC.

Note on this clone: The same CDR3 also results from other DNA sequences found in this sample. The V and J genes are TRBV11-3 and TRBJ2-3; D remains ambiguous. The CDR3 loop spans 14 amino acids. V lost 1 base, J lost 0 bases, and 5 bases lay in between. Germline CDR1 reads SGHNT; CDR2 reads YENEEA. In nucleotides, the CDR3 is TGTGCCAGCAGCTTAGGCCGGAGCACAGATACGCAGTATTTT. Translation gives CASSLGRSTDTQYF. Using reference TRBV11-3 and TRBJ2-3 for the parts outside the CDR3, the full variable domain is EAGVVQSPRYKIIEKKQPVAFWCNPISGHNTLYWYLQNLGQGPELLIRYENEEAVDDSQLPKDRFSAERLKGVDSTLKIQPAELGDSAVYLCASSLGRSTDTQYFGPGTRLTVL.

This rearrangement joins TRBV7-9 to TRBJ1-1, with 8 bases fitting TRBD1. The length of the CDR3 is 14 residues. The V and J ends lost 4 bases and 5 bases, in that order; junction bases with no gene match: 6. Germline CDR1 is SEHNR and CDR2 is FQNEAQ (reference sequence). The CDR3 coding sequence is TGTGCCAGCAGCTCAGGACAGGGATGGACTGAAGCTTTCTTT. Amino acids: CASSSGQGWTEAFF.

This clone appeared once. The chain is built from TRBV28 and TRBJ2-7; D gene ambiguous. The germline V gene encodes CDR1 MDHEN and CDR2 SYDVKM. The CDR3 has 12 residues. V was pared by 6 bases and J by 4 bases, with 10 bases between. CDR3 sequence reads: CASSLPPYEQYF. CDR3 nucleotide sequence: TGTGCCAGCAGCCTTCCCCCATACGAGCAGTACTTC.

This sequence joins TRBV27 and TRBJ2-5, with D possibly being TRBD1 (6 bases). CDR3 length equals 15 residues. V was shortened by 1 base and J by 4 bases, with 13 bases between the two germline ends. The germline CDR1 and CDR2 sequences are MNHEY and SMNVEV (reference sequence). CDR3 amino acids: CASSLWAGERETQYF. The DNA of the CDR3 is TGTGCCAGCAGTTTATGGGCAGGGGAAAGAGAGACCCAGTACTTC.

This clone was found once. This chain connects TRBV2 to TRBJ2-3; 11 bases are a match to TRBD2. The germline V gene encodes CDR1 SNHLY and CDR2 FYNNEI. This CDR3 has 22 amino acids. With 8 bases clipped from V and 4 bases from J, the junction kept 29 bases outside the gene matches. The CDR3 protein is CASPVGAGTLAGGPGVADTQYF. For the CDR3, the DNA is TGTGCCAGCCCAGTGGGAGCAGGAACTCTAGCGGGAGGTCCAGGGGTGGCAGATACGCAGTATTTT.

This chain's CDR3 is CASGPGTERTSGAYEQYF. The CDR3 DNA sequence: TGTGCCAGCGGGCCCGGGACAGAGAGGACTAGCGGAGCCTACGAGCAGTACTTC. V gene TRBV28 combines with J gene TRBJ2-7, with 10 bases aligning to TRBD2. This CDR3 has 18 amino acids. Trimming at V came to 8 bases and at J to 2 bases, leaving 18 bases not matched to a gene. The germline V gene encodes CDR1 MDHEN and CDR2 SYDVKM.

This clone occurred a few times. The chain carries TRBV7-9 and TRBJ1-1, with 7 bases aligning to TRBD1. With 1 base clipped from V and 0 bases from J, the junction kept 5 bases outside the gene matches. Germline V gene data show CDR1 as SEHNR and CDR2 as FQNEAQ (reference sequence). The CDR3 is 16 residues long. The DNA of the CDR3 is TGTGCCAGCAGCTTAGATAGACAGGGACTGAACACTGAAGCTTTCTTT. Its protein product is CASSLDRQGLNTEAFF.

This clone was seen a single time. This chain uses TRBV9 with TRBJ2-5; D might be TRBD1 (6 bases). This CDR3 spans 13 amino acids. Germline CDR1 and CDR2: SGDLS and YYNGEE. Deletions cut 4 bases from V and 6 bases from J, with 13 bases between. The CDR3 region has the DNA TGTGCCAGCAGCTTGGAAAGGGGGAAGACCCAGTACTTC. Translating it yields CASSLERGKTQYF.

Concerning this clone itself: Within the sample, other DNA sequences also encode this same CDR3. The chain has TRBV29-1 and TRBJ2-3, with TRBD2 identical over 15 bases. V dropped 4 bases and J dropped 5; count of bases not matched to a gene: 4. Germline V CDR1 and CDR2: SQVTM, ANQGSEA. The CDR3 is 15 residues long. The CDR3 DNA sequence: TGCAGCGTTGGGACTAGCGGGAGGGCCGGAGATACGCAGTATTTT. It is translated as CSVGTSGRAGDTQYF.

This clone was seen more than once but under ten times. The rearrangement joins TRBV6-5 to TRBJ1-1, with 8 bases matching TRBD1. Losses at the gene ends were 7 bases for V and 0 bases for J; bases not matched to a gene: 4. Germline V gives CDR1 MNHEY, CDR2 SVGAGI. The CDR3 is 14 residues long. The CDR3 nucleotides are TGTGCCAGCACTGGGACAGGAGTGAACACTGAAGCTTTCTTT. Translating it yields CASTGTGVNTEAFF.